Below, 24 T cell receptor beta chains from the same sample are listed, as sequenced in a study of shared clonotypes between healthy human individuals. Naive CD8 cells were CD45RO-negative, positively selected for CCR7, excluding terminally differentiated effector memory CD45RA+ cells. The data were produced by immunoSEQ multiplex PCR, yet TCRdb's version contains in-frame clones alone and is incomplete. The table has roughly 2.1 million clones, 85% to 95% seen once. The sequenced sample was naive CD8+ T cells from PBMCs. These receptors were collected from a man between 18 and 35 years old in good health. Some clones in this sample may be carry-over from other donors' samples.

The V call is TRBV5-4, the J call TRBJ2-1, with unresolved D. V lost 4 bases and J 7 bases, leaving 9 bases between the germline ends. This CDR3 spans 12 amino acids. CDR1 and CDR2 (germline): SGHNT, YYREEE (reference sequence). The CDR3 reads CASSGVGNEQFF. CDR3 nucleotide sequence: TGTGCCAGCAGCGGGGTGGGAAATGAGCAGTTCTTC.

The V call is TRBV29-1, the J call TRBJ2-7, with 11 positions matching TRBD1. The CDR3 has 13 residues. The germline V gene has CDR1 SQVTM and CDR2 ANQGSEA. With 5 bases clipped from V and 4 bases from J, the junction kept 4 bases outside the gene matches. The CDR3 reads CSVPGQGGYEQYF. CDR3 in DNA: TGCAGCGTTCCGGGACAGGGGGGTTACGAGCAGTACTTC.

The V call is TRBV11-2, the J call TRBJ2-1; unclear D gene. V lost 5 bases and J 8 bases, leaving 10 bases between the germline ends. Germline V gene sequence: CDR1 SGHAT, CDR2 FQNNGV. The length of the CDR3 is 12 residues. The CDR3 sequence: CASSPRRDEQFF. CDR3 DNA sequence: TGTGCCAGCAGCCCCCGGCGCGATGAGCAGTTCTTC.

The chain links TRBV29-1 to TRBJ2-1; D might be TRBD1 (5 bases). This CDR3 is 16 amino acids long. Per germline, CDR1 SQVTM and CDR2 ANQGSEA. V was trimmed by 0 bases and J by 5 bases, leaving 17 bases between them. The CDR3 loop is CSVEDQGSWANNEQFF. The CDR3, as DNA: TGCAGCGTTGAAGATCAGGGCTCCTGGGCCAACAATGAGCAGTTCTTC.

This sequence joins TRBV29-1 and TRBJ2-1; TRBD1 matches 9 bases. Germline V CDR1 and CDR2: SQVTM, ANQGSEA. J lost 2 bases, V lost 0 bases, and 2 bases had no gene match. This CDR3 is built from 15 residues. The CDR3 loop reads CSVEDWDRAYNEQFF. As DNA, the CDR3 is TGCAGCGTTGAAGATTGGGACAGGGCCTACAATGAGCAGTTCTTC.

The V and J genes are TRBV7-2 and TRBJ2-1; D gene unclear. The V gene's germline CDR1 is SGHTA and CDR2 FQGNSA. The CDR3 contains 17 residues. V dropped 4 bases and J dropped 0 bases, with 16 bases sitting between them. CDR3 nucleotide sequence: TGTGCCAGCAGCTCTCGTTCGGGCGTTGTCTCCTACAATGAGCAGTTCTTC. Encoded protein: CASSSRSGVVSYNEQFF. Full variable domain (remainder filled in from reference TRBV7-2 and TRBJ2-1): GAGVSQSPSNKVTEKGKDVELRCDPISGHTALYWYRQSLGQGLEFLIYFQGNSAPDKSGLPSDRFSAERTGGSVSTLTIQRTQQEDSAVYLCASSSRSGVVSYNEQFFGPGTRLTVL.

The rearrangement links TRBV2 to TRBJ2-5, with D possibly matching TRBD1 (6 bases). V was cut by 2 bases and J by 2 bases, with 15 bases left in between. This CDR3 comprises 16 residues. From germline, CDR1 is SNHLY and CDR2 FYNNEI. In nucleotides, the CDR3 is TGTGCCAGCAGTGAAAGGGGGTCGTGGGGACAAGAGACCCAGTACTTC. It yields the protein CASSERGSWGQETQYF.

The rearrangement links TRBV11-2 to TRBJ1-1; 7 bases map to TRBD1. V lost 3 bases, J lost 5 bases, and 21 bases stayed unmatched. Germline CDR1 is SGHAT and CDR2 is FQNNGV. This CDR3 is 19 amino acids long. The CDR3 nucleotides are TGTGCCAGCAGCTTTGGTAGGGTCATAGGGGGCCCGGGTCTGACTGAAGCTTTCTTT. Translation: CASSFGRVIGGPGLTEAFF.

This chain links TRBV6-6 with TRBJ2-7; TRBD1 aligns across 9 bases. V was pared by 5 bases and J by 0 bases, with 5 bases of the junction left unmatched. The CDR3 length is 15 residues. Germline V lookup: CDR1 MNHNY, CDR2 SVGAGI (reference sequence). CDR3 residues: CASSQRTGVSYEQYF. DNA for the CDR3: TGTGCCAGCAGTCAGAGGACAGGGGTCTCCTACGAGCAGTACTTC.

This clone occurred once. V is TRBV7-9 and J is TRBJ2-7; D gene ambiguous. The length of the CDR3 is 14 residues. V was cut by 1 base and J by 1 base, with 8 bases left in between. Germline V gene sequence: CDR1 SEHNR, CDR2 FQNEAQ (reference sequence). As DNA, the CDR3 is TGTGCCAGCAGCTTAGGGCTGACGTCCTACGAGCAGTACTTC. This sequence encodes CASSLGLTSYEQYF.

The V gene is TRBV10-3, the J gene TRBJ2-1; a possible D gene is TRBD2 (5 bases). Between the trimmed V and J ends, which lost 4 bases and 2 bases, there was a span of 18 bases. CDR1 is ENHRY and CDR2 is SYGVKD in the germline V gene. CDR3 length: 17 residues. The CDR3 nucleotides read TGTGCCATCAGTGTTAATCCCGAGGAGGCAACCTACAATGAGCAGTTCTTC. Encoded protein: CAISVNPEEATYNEQFF.

The V gene is TRBV4-2, the J gene TRBJ2-7; D unresolved. Looked up from germline, CDR1 is LGHNA and CDR2 is YNFKEQ. The V end lost 1 base, the J end lost 3 bases, and 7 bases lay between the germline ends. This CDR3 is 13 amino acids long. The CDR3 region is CASSQGEVYEQYF. The CDR3 DNA sequence: TGTGCCAGCAGCCAAGGTGAGGTCTACGAGCAGTACTTC.

The chain carries TRBV28 and TRBJ1-2; 7 bases are shared with TRBD1. The CDR3 runs to 14 residues. The J segment lost 4 bases and the V segment lost 2 bases, leaving 4 bases of the junction unmatched. CDR1 and CDR2 from the germline V gene are MDHEN and SYDVKM. The CDR3 coding sequence is TGTGCCAGCAGTTTAATAGGGACAGTCTATGGCTACACCTTC. Encoded protein: CASSLIGTVYGYTF.

The chain employs TRBV6-5 and TRBJ2-3; the match to TRBD1 covers 9 bases. V shed 2 bases and J 6 bases; nucleotides not matched to a gene: 6. The CDR3 extends over 15 amino acids. The germline CDR1 and CDR2 sequences are MNHEY and SVGAGI. The CDR3 nucleotides read TGTGCCAGCAGTTACGGGGGACAGGGTGCGGATACGCAGTATTTT. It codes for CASSYGGQGADTQYF.

The chain employs TRBV6-6 and TRBJ2-7; 9 nucleotides line up with TRBD2. Germline assignment: CDR1 MNHNY and CDR2 SVGAGI (reference sequence). CDR3 length: 13 residues. The J segment lost 4 bases and the V segment lost 8 bases, leaving 6 bases of the junction unmatched. The CDR3 DNA reads TGTGCCAGCGCCGCGGGAGGGCCTTACGAGCAGTACTTC. Translation gives CASAAGGPYEQYF.

The V and J genes are TRBV7-9 and TRBJ2-5; D is perhaps TRBD2 (5 bases). V was trimmed by 1 base and J by 5 bases, leaving 11 bases between them. Germline CDR1 and CDR2: SEHNR and FQNEAQ (reference sequence). The CDR3 loop spans 14 amino acids. CDR3 bases: TGTGCCAGCAGCTTAGTCCGTCCGGGGGAGACCCAGTACTTC. Translating gives CASSLVRPGETQYF.

The CDR3 loop reads CASSWYDRGQETQYF. CDR3 sequence (DNA): TGTGCCAGCAGCTGGTACGACAGGGGACAAGAGACCCAGTACTTC. The chain recombines TRBV7-9 with TRBJ2-5; 8 nucleotides match TRBD1. The CDR3 contains 15 residues. CDR1 and CDR2 (germline): SEHNR, FQNEAQ (reference sequence). V was pared by 4 bases and J by 2 bases, with 6 bases of the junction left unmatched.

This clone was counted a single time. Relative to the germline gene, one junction end is altered; a read error may explain this. The chain employs TRBV27 and TRBJ2-1, with 10 bases identical to TRBD2. Germline values: CDR1 MNHEY, CDR2 SMNVEV (reference sequence). CDR3 size: 14 residues. In DNA, the CDR3 is TGTGCCAGCACTTTATTAGCGGGAGGTGATGAGCAGTTCTTC. This codes for CASTLLAGGDEQFF.

V is TRBV4-1 and J is TRBJ1-1; 10 bases agree with TRBD1. The germline V gene encodes CDR1 MGHRA and CDR2 YSYEKL. This CDR3 has 17 residues. V shed 4 bases and J 4 bases; nucleotides not matched to a gene: 12. The CDR3 reads CASSPVRDRGEGTEAFF. CDR3 bases: TGCGCCAGCAGCCCCGTCCGGGACAGGGGTGAGGGCACTGAAGCTTTCTTT.

V is TRBV7-9 and J is TRBJ2-1, with 9 bases identical to TRBD2. The CDR3 is made up of 17 amino acids. V was clipped by 8 bases and J by 4 bases; unmatched bases: 15. Germline V gene lookup returns CDR1 SEHNR and CDR2 FQNEAQ (reference sequence). CDR3 amino acids: CASENVAGGPSYNEQFF. In DNA form, the CDR3 reads TGTGCCAGCGAAAATGTGGCGGGAGGGCCTAGTTACAATGAGCAGTTCTTC. Drawing the rest from reference TRBV7-9 and TRBJ2-1, the complete variable domain is DTGVSQNPRHKITKRGQNVTFRCDPISEHNRLYWYRQTLGQGPEFLTYFQNEAQLEKSRLLSDRFSAERPKGSFSTLEIQRTEQGDSAMYLCASENVAGGPSYNEQFFGPGTRLTVL.

The CDR3 loop is CASGLTPYNEQFF. The CDR3 coding sequence is TGTGCCTCGGGGCTTACCCCTTACAATGAGCAGTTCTTC. The chain has TRBV6-4 and TRBJ2-1; D assignment may be TRBD1 or TRBD2 (5 bases each). The CDR3 spans 13 residues. Looked up from germline, CDR1 is MRHNA and CDR2 is SNTAGT. Trimming left V 11 bases short and J 4 bases short, with 15 bases between.

This clone has just one count. At the DNA level, this CDR3 is encoded by other sequences in the same sample as well. V usage is TRBV27 and J usage is TRBJ1-5; 9 nucleotides match TRBD1. The CDR3 is made up of 14 amino acids. The germline CDR1 and CDR2 sequences are MNHEY and SMNVEV (reference sequence). Trimming took 4 bases from V and 7 from J; bases not matched to a gene: 5. CDR3 sequence reads: CASSSTGGYQPQHF. CDR3 DNA sequence: TGTGCCAGCAGTTCGACAGGGGGGTACCAGCCCCAGCATTTT.

The V gene is TRBV4-1, the J gene TRBJ2-1; D is perhaps TRBD1 (6 bases). This CDR3 is 18 amino acids long. Germline lookup yields CDR1 MGHRA and CDR2 YSYEKL. The V end was cut by 1 base, the J end by 0 bases, with 16 bases between. The CDR3 DNA reads TGCGCCAGCAGCCAAGCGGGACACCAATGGAGCTCCTACAATGAGCAGTTCTTC. It encodes CASSQAGHQWSSYNEQFF.

This chain connects TRBV14 to TRBJ2-1; 8 nucleotides agree with TRBD2. The CDR3 sequence is 16 residues long. CDR1 SGHDN and CDR2 FVKESK come from the germline V gene. The trim removed 6 bases at V and 3 bases at J, leaving 10 bases unmatched. CDR3 in amino acids: CASRKGREGRYNEQFF. The CDR3, as DNA: TGTGCCAGCAGAAAGGGTCGGGAGGGCCGCTACAATGAGCAGTTCTTC.